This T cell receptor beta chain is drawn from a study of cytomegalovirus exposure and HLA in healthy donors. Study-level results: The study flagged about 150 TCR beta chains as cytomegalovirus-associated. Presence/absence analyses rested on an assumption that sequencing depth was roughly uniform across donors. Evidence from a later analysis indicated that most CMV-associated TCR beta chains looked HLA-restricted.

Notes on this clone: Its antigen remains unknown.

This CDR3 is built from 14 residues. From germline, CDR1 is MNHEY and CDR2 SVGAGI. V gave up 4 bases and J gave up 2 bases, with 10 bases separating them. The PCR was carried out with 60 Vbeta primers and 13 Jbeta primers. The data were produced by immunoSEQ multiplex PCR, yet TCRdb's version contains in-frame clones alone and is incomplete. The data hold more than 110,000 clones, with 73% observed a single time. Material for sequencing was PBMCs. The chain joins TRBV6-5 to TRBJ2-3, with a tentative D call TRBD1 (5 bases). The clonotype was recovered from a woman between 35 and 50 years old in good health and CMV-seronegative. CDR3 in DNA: TGTGCCAGCAGTTTTAGGGGTTCCACAGATACGCAGTATTTT. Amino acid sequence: CASSFRGSTDTQYF.